The present TCR beta chain was sequenced within a study of radiotherapy plus CTLA-4 blockade in lung cancer. The overall study: Disease control was present in 30% to 40% of patients, and objective responses in 15% to 20%.

Note on this clone: Its cognate antigen is unknown.

The CDR3 covers 13 residues. The ends were cut back, 0 bases at V and 6 bases at J, with 9 bases in the middle. CDR1 and CDR2 (germline): SGHRS, YFSETQ. General study points: Following radiotherapy plus ipilimumab, tumor-derived TCR clones expanded in the blood.

Enrolled patients, whose metastatic non-small-cell lung cancer was chemo-refractory, received focal radiation plus CTLA-4 blockade with ipilimumab. Measured with immunoSEQ multiplex PCR; TCRdb has only the in-frame clones, and not every one. The sample shows some 77,000 clones, approximately 84% of them seen only once. The J gene is TRBJ1-2, the V gene TRBV5-1; no definite D call. Material: peripheral blood, obtained from a patient treated with radiotherapy plus ipilimumab. The sequence derives from a human donor with non-small cell lung cancer who had a partial response to radiotherapy plus ipilimumab. The DNA for the CDR3 is TGCGCCAGCAGCTTGGGAGACATGGATGGCTACACCTTC. The encoded protein is CASSLGDMDGYTF.